This TCR beta chain was documented in a study of shared clonotypes between healthy human individuals. CD8 cells classed as naive were CD45RO-negative and positively selected for CCR7, excluding terminally differentiated effector memory CD45RA+ cells. Donors comprised healthy HIV-negative adults lacking recent acute infections or vaccinations. The donors, all of them Caucasian adults, lived in Nashville, Tennessee. The CDR3 loop spans 14 amino acids. Trimming at V came to 9 bases and at J to 6 bases, leaving 7 bases not matched to a gene. CDR1 SGHRS and CDR2 YFSETQ come from the germline V gene. For this clone: Its antigen is unknown.

Study-wide points: Donors were few, which limited the genetic and exposure-history diversity represented. Generation probability values for non-shared clonotypes were lower than those for clonotypes shared by all four donors.

Produced via immunoSEQ multiplex PCR; TCRdb's table is partial and in-frame only. Of about 2,100,000 clones in the sample, just over 90% were seen once. The TCR sequence derives from a man younger than 35 in good health. Some clones in this sample may be carry-over from other donors' samples. This sequence joins TRBV5-1 and TRBJ2-1, with TRBD1 matching over 12 bases. The sequenced material came from naive CD8+ T cells from PBMCs. CDR3 residues: CATGGDRGRNEQFF. DNA for the CDR3: TGCGCCACCGGGGGGGACAGGGGGCGCAATGAGCAGTTCTTC.